The 3 T cell receptor beta chains below were found in one sample sequenced in a study of OX40 agonist ivuxolimab in advanced cancers. Produced via immunoSEQ multiplex PCR; TCRdb's table is partial and in-frame only. The table includes 11,000 or so clones, 75% to 85% detected once. Sequenced here: CD4+ or CD8+ T cells sorted from blood, sampled in a trial of the OX40 agonist ivuxolimab. All receptors come from an adult with an advanced solid tumor such as melanoma, head and neck, liver or kidney cancer.

The V and J genes are TRBV19 and TRBJ2-2; D uncertain. Germline CDR1 reads LNHDA; CDR2 reads SQIVND (reference sequence). There are 14 residues in the CDR3. V was pared by 3 bases and J by 0 bases, with 5 bases between. The CDR3 is CASSMNPNTGELFF. The DNA for the CDR3 is TGTGCCAGTAGTATGAACCCGAACACCGGGGAGCTGTTTTTT.

The gene calls are TRBV5-1 and TRBJ2-7, with D possibly being TRBD1 (5 bases). CDR1 is SGHRS and CDR2 is YFSETQ in the germline V gene. The CDR3 totals 15 residues. The V gene lost 4 bases and the J gene lost 0 bases, with 14 bases spanning the gap. CDR3 DNA sequence: TGCGCCAGCAGCCCTGGCTTTGGGGCCTCCTACGAGCAGTACTTC. It is translated as CASSPGFGASYEQYF. Looking up the rest from reference TRBV5-1 and TRBJ2-7 gives the full variable domain: KAGVTQTPRYLIKTRGQQVTLSCSPISGHRSVSWYQQTPGQGLQFLFEYFSETQRNKGNFPGRFSGRQFSNSRSEMNVSTLELGDSALYLCASSPGFGASYEQYFGPGTRLTVT.

The chain carries TRBV7-3 and TRBJ2-3, with D unresolved. Trimming removed 0 bases at V and 0 bases at J, with 4 bases between. Germline values: CDR1 SGHTA, CDR2 FQGTGA. This CDR3 is 14 amino acids long. CDR3 DNA sequence: TGTGCCAGCAGCTTAACGGGAAGCACAGATACGCAGTATTTT. Its translation is CASSLTGSTDTQYF.